This TCR beta chain appears in the sequencing data of a study of T cell clones after liver transplantation. TCRdb's table, derived via immunoSEQ multiplex PCR, lists solely in-frame clones and lacks some. The sample lists some 34,000 clones; just under 95% were seen once. The CDR3 has 12 amino acids. Germline CDR1 is MNHEY and CDR2 is SMNVEV (reference sequence). The V and J ends lost 5 bases and 4 bases respectively, with 8 bases between them. The TCR sequence derives from a human patient who received a liver transplant. The graft donor may have contributed some T cells. The sequenced sample was CD8+ T cells from blood, obtained 12 months after liver transplant. V gene TRBV27 combines with J gene TRBJ2-5; D remains ambiguous. The chain's CDR3 is CASSDSGETQYF. In DNA, the CDR3 is TGTGCCAGCAGTGACTCGGGAGAGACCCAGTACTTC.